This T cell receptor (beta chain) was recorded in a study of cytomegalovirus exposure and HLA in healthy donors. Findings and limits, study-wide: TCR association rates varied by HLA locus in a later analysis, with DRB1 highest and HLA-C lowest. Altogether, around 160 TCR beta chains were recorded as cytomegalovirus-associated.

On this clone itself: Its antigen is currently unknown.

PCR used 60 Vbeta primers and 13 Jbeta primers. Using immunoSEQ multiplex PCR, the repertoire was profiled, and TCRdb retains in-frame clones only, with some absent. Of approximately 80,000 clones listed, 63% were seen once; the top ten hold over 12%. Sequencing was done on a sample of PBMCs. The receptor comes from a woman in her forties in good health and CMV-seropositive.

The CDR3 nucleotides read TGCGCCAGCAGTGAGTCCCGCGGGAAGGGTTACGAGCAGTACTTC. Its protein product is CASSESRGKGYEQYF. The rearrangement uses TRBV10-1 and TRBJ2-7, with a weak D call TRBD2 (6 bases). CDR3 size: 15 residues. From germline, CDR1 is WNHNN and CDR2 SYGVQD (reference sequence). Trimming shortened V by 0 bases and J by 4 bases, and 13 bases separated the two germline ends.